This paragraph reports one T cell receptor beta chain. Its antigen is unidentified. The sequenced template was cDNA made from the entire isolated RNA. Data came from immunoSEQ multiplex PCR; TCRdb stores just in-frame clones and leaves some out. In the table there are hundreds of thousands of clones, over 12% of which are singletons. The source of the sample is a study of beta chain features in type 1 diabetes. Study results and caveats: Among all four CD4+ subsets, Type 1 diabetes patients had TCRB CDR3s that were moderately but significantly shorter.

The junction had 14 bases not matched to a gene; V was cut back by 6 bases and J by 2 bases. The CDR3 runs to 17 residues. CDR1 is SQVTM and CDR2 is ANQGSEA in the germline V gene. The rearrangement uses TRBV29-1 and TRBJ2-2; 8 positions agree with TRBD2. The material sequenced was naive CD4+ T cells from blood. This receptor was obtained from a man aged 18 to 35 with type 1 diabetes. DNA for the CDR3: TGCAGCGTCACTTGGTCTAGGGGACTAGTTAACACCGGGGAGCTGTTTTTT. Protein sequence: CSVTWSRGLVNTGELFF.